These 12 T cell receptor beta chains share one sample of origin, sequenced in a study of blood T cell repertoires in COVID-19. Sequencing used immunoSEQ multiplex PCR; TCRdb keeps in-frame clones, though not all of them. This table has some 180,000 clones, 86% appearing once. The sequenced sample consisted of peripheral blood. These receptors were taken from a man between 65 and 80 years old with active or convalescent COVID-19.

This sequence joins TRBV6-6 and TRBJ2-1; 8 positions match TRBD1. The CDR3 loop spans 15 amino acids. The germline gives CDR1 MNHNY, CDR2 SVGAGI (reference sequence). V lost 8 bases, J lost 4 bases, and 10 bases stayed unmatched. The CDR3 bases are TGTGCCAGCTCACAAGGGAGACAGGGGTACAATGAGCAGTTCTTC. Its protein product is CASSQGRQGYNEQFF.

The chain combines TRBV6-5 with TRBJ1-5, with TRBD1 identical over 9 bases. V trimming: 4 bases; J trimming: 7 bases; junction bases outside the gene matches: 8. This CDR3 is built from 15 residues. Germline-derived CDR1 and CDR2 are MNHEY and SVGAGI. The CDR3: CASSLTGGGRQPQHF. CDR3 nucleotide sequence: TGTGCCAGCAGTTTAACAGGGGGCGGGCGGCAGCCCCAGCATTTT.

V gene TRBV4-1 combines with J gene TRBJ2-1, with D possibly TRBD1 on 6 matching bases. Per the germline V gene, CDR1 is MGHRA and CDR2 is YSYEKL. Trimming pared 2 bases from V and 0 bases from J, leaving 17 bases between. The length of the CDR3 is 18 residues. CDR3 protein: CASSQTGPILSSYNEQFF. CDR3 bases: TGCGCCAGCAGCCAAACAGGGCCTATTTTGAGCTCCTACAATGAGCAGTTCTTC.

V usage is TRBV30 and J usage is TRBJ1-6; possible D gene TRBD1, 5 bases. The CDR3 loop spans 13 amino acids. The V end was cut by 3 bases, the J end by 9 bases, with 12 bases between. Germline CDR1 and CDR2: GTSNPN and SVGIG (reference sequence). The CDR3 DNA sequence: TGTGCCTGGAGCCCGGGCGGGGCTTCACCCCTCCACTTT. Amino acids: CAWSPGGASPLHF. The variable domain in full, with the rest retrieved from reference TRBV30 and TRBJ1-6, is SQTIHQWPATLVQPVGSPLSLECTVEGTSNPNLYWYRQAAGRGLQLLFYSVGIGQISSEVPQNLSASRPQDRQFILSSKKLLLSDSGFYLCAWSPGGASPLHFGNGTRLTVT.

The J gene is TRBJ2-7, the V gene TRBV13; 9 nucleotides agree with TRBD1. Germline V gene lookup returns CDR1 PRHDT and CDR2 FYEKMQ (reference sequence). The CDR3 is made up of 17 amino acids. V lost 4 bases to trimming and J lost 1 base; unmatched junction nucleotides: 11. CDR3 nucleotide sequence: TGTGCCAGCAGCTCGAAAAGGGACAGGGCAAAATCCTACGAGCAGTACTTC. This sequence encodes CASSSKRDRAKSYEQYF.

The V gene is TRBV30, the J gene TRBJ1-5, with TRBD1 matching over 12 bases. This CDR3 region has 16 residues. Germline lookup yields CDR1 GTSNPN and CDR2 SVGIG (reference sequence). V gave up 1 base and J gave up 2 bases; unmatched junction bases: 3. CDR3 protein: CAWSEGTGGGNQPQHF. For the CDR3, the DNA is TGTGCCTGGAGTGAGGGGACAGGGGGCGGCAATCAGCCCCAGCATTTT. Drawing the rest from reference TRBV30 and TRBJ1-5, the complete variable domain is SQTIHQWPATLVQPVGSPLSLECTVEGTSNPNLYWYRQAAGRGLQLLFYSVGIGQISSEVPQNLSASRPQDRQFILSSKKLLLSDSGFYLCAWSEGTGGGNQPQHFGDGTRLSIL.

The gene calls are TRBV18 and TRBJ1-1; maybe TRBD1 (6 bases). Trimming took 4 bases from V and 1 from J, leaving 13 bases between them. There are 15 residues in the CDR3. In germline, CDR1 is KGHSH, CDR2 LQKENI. This CDR3 reads CASSQTGMGNTEAFF. The CDR3 nucleotides are TGTGCCAGCTCACAAACAGGGATGGGGAACACTGAAGCTTTCTTT.

V usage is TRBV5-1 and J usage is TRBJ2-4; 7 bases align to TRBD1. CDR1 and CDR2 from the germline V gene are SGHRS and YFSETQ. The J segment lost 5 bases and the V segment lost 4 bases, leaving 6 bases of the junction unmatched. The CDR3 is made up of 14 amino acids. The CDR3, as DNA: TGCGCCAGCAGCCCGCCTGGGACAGAAAACATTCAGTACTTC. Amino acid sequence: CASSPPGTENIQYF. The full variable domain, with the rest looked up from reference TRBV5-1 and TRBJ2-4, is KAGVTQTPRYLIKTRGQQVTLSCSPISGHRSVSWYQQTPGQGLQFLFEYFSETQRNKGNFPGRFSGRQFSNSRSEMNVSTLELGDSALYLCASSPPGTENIQYFGAGTRLSVL.

This chain links TRBV3-1 (or the pseudogene TRBV3-2) with TRBJ1-2; D not certain. This CDR3 has 12 amino acids. Germline CDR1 and CDR2: LGHDT and YNNKEL (reference sequence). V was clipped by 1 base and J by 8 bases, with 8 bases between them. CDR3 sequence (DNA): TGTGCCAGCAGCCAAGCCCCACGGGGCTACACCTTC. It specifies CASSQAPRGYTF.

The CDR3 reads CAGATEAYSPLHF. CDR3 sequence (DNA): TGTGCCGGAGCGACAGAAGCCTATTCACCCCTCCACTTT. This chain connects TRBV6-5 to TRBJ1-6; a weak D match, TRBD1 (5 bases). Trimming stripped 11 bases from V and 8 bases from J, with 16 bases between. CDR1 is MNHEY, CDR2 SVGAGI, per germline. This CDR3 is built from 13 residues.

DNA for the CDR3: TGCGCCAGCAGCCGGGACAGCCCTAATCAGCCCCAGCATTTT. Translated: CASSRDSPNQPQHF. The chain joins TRBV5-1 to TRBJ1-5, with TRBD1 matching over 7 bases. The CDR3 is 14 amino acids. Germline CDR1 reads SGHRS; CDR2 reads YFSETQ. V shed 4 bases and J 4 bases; nucleotides not matched to a gene: 5.

The chain links TRBV10-3 to TRBJ2-7; TRBD1 aligns across 7 bases. CDR3 length equals 19 residues. V trimming: 2 bases; J trimming: 3 bases; junction bases outside the gene matches: 19. The germline V gene encodes CDR1 ENHRY and CDR2 SYGVKD. CDR3 protein: CAISEPSHYRGRLNYEQYF. In nucleotides, the CDR3 is TGTGCCATCAGTGAGCCAAGTCACTACAGGGGCCGATTGAACTACGAGCAGTACTTC.